These T cell receptor beta chains were read from a single sample in a study of spatial heterogeneity in lung cancer. Each CDR3 protein is one row after TCRdb ran MiXCR on the 5' RACE reads. There are about 100,000 distinct CDR3 sequences in the sample; around 4.3% occur only once, and around 21% lies in the top ten. Specimen: lung tumor tissue, collected at surgery. The source is a male donor with early-stage non-small cell lung cancer. CDR3s include the opening cysteine and the closing phenylalanine or tryptophan. Each record gives: CDR3 length, V gene, J gene, CDR3 protein.

>15|TRBV28|TRBJ2-7
CASSRGGQGSYEQYF
>16|TRBV27|TRBJ2-2
CASSSGQVGYGGELFF
>13|TRBV4-2|TRBJ1-1
CASRTLGATEAFF
>16|TRBV15|TRBJ2-7
CATSSRTTGSPDEQYF
>14|TRBV5-1|TRBJ2-7
CASSLETGLYEQYF
>13|TRBV2|TRBJ2-7
CASSVPLSYEQYF
>14|TRBV4-1|TRBJ2-3
CASSQGYTTDTQYF
>13|TRBV11-2|TRBJ2-1
CASSKTRGGEQFF
>13|TRBV11-1|TRBJ1-1
CASSLIPREEAFF
>15|TRBV20-1|TRBJ2-1
CSARDLAGPYNEQFF
>13|TRBV5-1|TRBJ1-5
CASSPTGPGPQHF
>15|TRBV13|TRBJ2-3
CASSTGPTLGYTQYF
>14|TRBV27|TRBJ2-7
CASSVDRVLNEQYF
>17|TRBV2|TRBJ1-6
CASSPFASGSYNSPLHF
>14|TRBV28|TRBJ1-2
CASSTGTTLQGYTF
>14|TRBV5-6|TRBJ2-5
CASSLGQGDGTQYF
>15|TRBV7-4|TRBJ1-5
CASSLGTRHNQPQHF
>14|TRBV9|TRBJ2-7
CASSVALGQGPLAF